These 8 T cell receptor beta chains came from one sample sequenced in a study of blood T cell repertoires in COVID-19 (dated by TCRdb to about 2020). Libraries were constructed by the immunoSEQ multiplex PCR assay. Held by TCRdb, this immuneACCESS table contains in-frame sequences only and omits some clones. Under half of the omission traces to an unresolved V gene where checked; the cause of the rest is unknown. In this sample the table shows 150,000 to 200,000 clones, around 87% of which occur a single time. Roughly 3.7% of the sample is in the top ten clones. The specimen was peripheral blood. The receptors here all came from a man younger than 35 with active or convalescent COVID-19.

The chain employs TRBV5-1 and TRBJ2-2, with a possible D match to TRBD2 (6 bases). Trimming removed 1 base at V and 4 bases at J, with 11 bases between. CDR3 length: 15 amino acids. Per germline, CDR1 SGHRS and CDR2 YFSETQ. The chain's CDR3 is CASSLLTSSTGELFF. CDR3 nucleotide sequence: TGCGCCAGCAGCTTGCTGACTAGTAGCACCGGGGAGCTGTTTTTT.

The CDR3 DNA reads TGTGCCAGCAGCGTAGGGCCTTATTACACTGAAGCTTTCTTT. Its protein product is CASSVGPYYTEAFF. This chain uses TRBV9 with TRBJ1-1; D gene uncertain. V was pared by 0 bases and J by 3 bases, with 9 bases between. The CDR3 has 14 amino acids. Per germline, CDR1 SGDLS and CDR2 YYNGEE.

The chain couples TRBV11-3 to TRBJ2-5; TRBD1 agrees at 7 bases. This CDR3 has 17 residues. Germline V gene lookup returns CDR1 SGHNT and CDR2 YENEEA. Trimming at V came to 2 bases and at J to 1 base, leaving 10 bases not matched to a gene. The CDR3 loop is CASSLLTGQTSQETQYF. The CDR3 region has the DNA TGTGCCAGCAGCTTACTTACGGGACAGACCTCCCAAGAGACCCAGTACTTC.

For this clone: The germline gene is not matched at one end of the junction; a read error may be the cause. The J gene is TRBJ2-3, the V gene TRBV11-3; 14 nucleotides match TRBD2. CDR3 length: 13 residues. The V gene's germline CDR1 is SGHNT and CDR2 YENEEA. The DNA of the CDR3 is TGTGCCAGCAGCTTGGGGACTAGCGGGAGTTGGGATTTT. Residues: CASSLGTSGSWDF.

This clone was seen only a few times. The genes are TRBV11-3 and TRBJ2-3; a possible D gene is TRBD2 (6 bases). The length of the CDR3 is 16 residues. Germline V gene lookup returns CDR1 SGHNT and CDR2 YENEEA. The V gene lost 1 base and the J gene lost 3 bases, with 14 bases spanning the gap. For the CDR3, the DNA is TGTGCCAGCAGCTTAGGACGGGAGTATGGGACAGATACGCAGTATTTT. Its protein is CASSLGREYGTDTQYF.

V usage is TRBV18 and J usage is TRBJ1-1; D not resolved. V dropped 7 bases and J dropped 0 bases, with 9 bases sitting between them. From germline, CDR1 is KGHSH and CDR2 LQKENI. This CDR3 comprises 13 residues. The CDR3 loop reads CASFSRMNTEAFF. For the CDR3, the DNA is TGTGCCAGCTTCTCTAGAATGAACACTGAAGCTTTCTTT.

As regards this clone: The sample has other DNA sequences that encode this CDR3 too. The V gene is TRBV20-1, the J gene TRBJ2-7; no firm D call. Germline V gene data show CDR1 as DFQATT and CDR2 as SNEGSKA (reference sequence). V lost 3 bases to trimming and J lost 1 base, with 4 bases between them. The CDR3 totals 11 residues. DNA of the CDR3: TGCAGTGCTAGCAGGTCCTACGAGCAGTACTTC. It encodes CSASRSYEQYF.

This chain connects TRBV5-4 to TRBJ1-3; 9 positions match TRBD1. V shed 4 bases, J shed 7 bases, and the junction held 6 bases outside the gene matches. CDR1 is SGHNT and CDR2 is YYREEE in the germline V gene (reference sequence). The CDR3 is 14 amino acids. Written as DNA, the CDR3 is TGTGCCAGCAGCCCGGGACAGGGTAGCAACACCATATATTTT. It yields the protein CASSPGQGSNTIYF.